The 18 T cell receptor beta chains presented below share a single source sample, sequenced in a study of shared clonotypes between healthy human individuals. Libraries were prepared by immunoSEQ multiplex PCR; TCRdb keeps only in-frame clonotypes and omits some of them. The sample has over 850,000 clones; roughly 74% are singletons. Sequencing was carried out using memory CD4+ T cells from PBMCs. Subset indicated: CD45RA-negative fraction. The source of these receptors is a man between 18 and 35 years old in good health. Some clones in this sample may be carry-over from other donors' samples.

This sequence joins TRBV29-1 and TRBJ2-5, with D perhaps assigned TRBD1 or TRBD2 (6 bases each). The CDR3 runs 13 residues. Germline V lookup: CDR1 SQVTM, CDR2 ANQGSEA. V lost 7 bases to trimming and J lost 6 bases, with 18 bases between them. This CDR3 is CSATPGGEKTQYF. In DNA, the CDR3 is TGCAGCGCCACCCCCGGGGGCGAAAAGACCCAGTACTTC.

With regard to this clone: Other DNA sequences of this sample code for an identical CDR3. The chain joins TRBV19 to TRBJ1-5; D unclear. The length of the CDR3 is 13 residues. CDR1 and CDR2 (germline): LNHDA, SQIVND (reference sequence). Trimming removed 5 bases from V and 0 bases from J, with 5 bases in between. The CDR3 bases are TGTGCCAGTAGTCCGTATAGCAATCAGCCCCAGCATTTT. This translates into CASSPYSNQPQHF. Based on the CDR3 plus reference TRBV19 and TRBJ1-5, the full variable domain is DGGITQSPKYLFRKEGQNVTLSCEQNLNHDAMYWYRQDPGQGLRLIYYSQIVNDFQKGDIAEGYSVSREKKESFPLTVTSAQKNPTAFYLCASSPYSNQPQHFGDGTRLSIL.

This chain links TRBV10-3 with TRBJ2-2, with 8 bases that match TRBD2. Trimming cost V 1 base and J 4 bases; bases outside gene matches: 8. The CDR3 is 17 amino acids. The germline V gene has CDR1 ENHRY and CDR2 SYGVKD. The CDR3 nucleotides are TGTGCCATCAGTGAGTTGGGACGGGAGGGGAGCACCGGGGAGCTGTTTTTT. The encoded protein is CAISELGREGSTGELFF.

The V gene is TRBV4-2, the J gene TRBJ2-1; weak D call: TRBD1 (5 bases). The CDR3 totals 13 residues. The V end was cut by 5 bases, the J end by 8 bases, with 13 bases between. Germline CDR1 LGHNA, CDR2 YNFKEQ. CDR3 sequence reads: CASSKGIRDEQFF. The CDR3 DNA sequence: TGTGCCAGCAGCAAGGGGATTCGCGATGAGCAGTTCTTC.

V usage is TRBV9 and J usage is TRBJ1-2, with 11 bases lining up with TRBD1. The germline V gene has CDR1 SGDLS and CDR2 YYNGEE. This CDR3 spans 17 amino acids. With V trimmed by 0 bases and J by 5 bases, 9 bases remained unmatched. The CDR3 reads CASSVELGQGAWYGYTF. Written as DNA, the CDR3 is TGTGCCAGCAGCGTAGAGCTCGGACAGGGGGCATGGTATGGCTACACCTTC.

The chain combines TRBV6-1 with TRBJ2-5; 11 nucleotides line up with TRBD1. V was pared by 8 bases and J by 5 bases, with 4 bases of the junction left unmatched. In germline, CDR1 is MNHNS, CDR2 SASEGT. This CDR3 has 13 amino acids. CDR3 loop: CASHRDRGETQYF. The CDR3 nucleotides read TGTGCCAGCCATAGGGACAGGGGGGAGACCCAGTACTTC.

The chain links TRBV9 to TRBJ2-1; possibly TRBD2 for D (6 bases). V lost 3 bases to trimming and J lost 3 bases, with 13 bases between them. CDR3 length: 15 residues. Germline-derived CDR1 and CDR2 are SGDLS and YYNGEE. CDR3 residues: CASSAGTWIYNEQFF. CDR3 nucleotides: TGTGCCAGCAGCGCTGGGACTTGGATCTACAATGAGCAGTTCTTC.

The chain recombines TRBV7-2 with TRBJ1-1, with D uncertain. This CDR3 is 15 amino acids long. CDR1 and CDR2 (germline): SGHTA, FQGNSA. With 4 bases removed from V and 1 base from J, the gap between germline ends came to 13 bases. In DNA, the CDR3 is TGTGCCAGCAGCTACCACAGTACGGGGAACACTGAAGCTTTCTTT. Translation: CASSYHSTGNTEAFF.

The V and J genes are TRBV7-9 and TRBJ2-2; a weak D match, TRBD1 (6 bases). Germline-derived CDR1 and CDR2 are SEHNR and FQNEAQ (reference sequence). V was trimmed by 5 bases and J by 14 bases, leaving 18 bases between them. The length of the CDR3 is 13 residues. The CDR3 here is CASSPGVPPHLFF. In DNA, the CDR3 is TGTGCCAGCAGCCCAGGGGTCCCTCCACACCTGTTTTTT.

A few counts support this clone. The CDR3 DNA is TGCAGCGTTACAGGAGGGCGATCCTACGAGCAGTACTTC. This sequence encodes CSVTGGRSYEQYF. This chain uses TRBV29-1 with TRBJ2-7, with D tentatively TRBD2 (6 bases). Germline CDR1 SQVTM, CDR2 ANQGSEA. Trimming took 5 bases from V and 1 from J, leaving 12 bases between them. The CDR3 contains 13 residues.

V is TRBV11-3 and J is TRBJ2-3; weak D call: TRBD2 (5 bases). The V end was cut by 1 base, the J end by 2 bases, with 10 bases between. CDR3 length equals 15 residues. Germline lookup yields CDR1 SGHNT and CDR2 YENEEA. CDR3 in amino acids: CASSLGGRPTDTQYF. The CDR3 nucleotides read TGTGCCAGCAGCTTAGGTGGGAGACCCACAGATACGCAGTATTTT.

The rearrangement joins TRBV4-1 to TRBJ1-4, with D unresolved. Per the germline V gene, CDR1 is MGHRA and CDR2 is YSYEKL. The CDR3 totals 12 residues. The V end was cut by 5 bases, the J end by 7 bases, with 8 bases between. Written as DNA, the CDR3 is TGCGCCAGCAGCAAATTGGGTGAAAAACTGTTTTTT. Residues: CASSKLGEKLFF.

The CDR3 sequence is CSVDPGEGEQYF. CDR3 DNA sequence: TGCAGCGTTGACCCAGGGGAGGGCGAGCAGTACTTC. This sequence joins TRBV29-1 and TRBJ2-7; D is possibly TRBD2 (7 bases). The length of the CDR3 is 12 residues. CDR1 and CDR2 (germline): SQVTM, ANQGSEA. Trimming took 3 bases from V and 6 from J, leaving 12 bases between them.

The chain links TRBV7-2 to TRBJ2-5, with a weak D call TRBD2 (6 bases). Germline values: CDR1 SGHTA, CDR2 FQGNSA. This CDR3 is built from 13 residues. The V and J ends lost 1 base and 6 bases respectively, with 9 bases between them. The CDR3 DNA reads as TGTGCCAGCAGCTTAGAGGGGAGGAAGACCCAGTACTTC. Amino acid sequence: CASSLEGRKTQYF.

The chain has TRBV5-1 and TRBJ2-7; the match to TRBD2 covers 7 bases. The germline gives CDR1 SGHRS, CDR2 YFSETQ. Trimming cost V 4 bases and J 2 bases; bases outside gene matches: 9. This CDR3 is 15 amino acids long. The CDR3, as DNA: TGCGCCAGCAGCCCCCTGGCGGGAGTACCCTACGAGCAGTACTTC. It yields the protein CASSPLAGVPYEQYF.

The chain couples TRBV5-4 to TRBJ2-1, with TRBD1 as a possible D gene (6 bases). The CDR3 is made up of 13 amino acids. CDR1 SGHNT and CDR2 YYREEE come from the germline V gene (reference sequence). V lost 4 bases and J 8 bases, leaving 13 bases between the germline ends. The CDR3 sequence: CASSRGGRYEQFF. The CDR3 nucleotides read TGTGCCAGCAGCCGAGGGGGTAGGTATGAGCAGTTCTTC. The full variable domain, completed using reference TRBV5-4 and TRBJ2-1, is ETGVTQSPTHLIKTRGQQVTLRCSSQSGHNTVSWYQQALGQGPQFIFQYYREEENGRGNFPPRFSGLQFPNYSSELNVNALELDDSALYLCASSRGGRYEQFFGPGTRLTVL.

The chain uses TRBV2 and TRBJ2-7; unclear D gene. Germline V gene lookup returns CDR1 SNHLY and CDR2 FYNNEI. This CDR3 contains 14 residues. V was pared by 11 bases and J by 3 bases, with 20 bases between. The CDR3 DNA reads as TGTGCCTCCATTCCCGGGCGATACCACTACGAGCAGTACTTC. Residues: CASIPGRYHYEQYF. The complete variable domain, with remaining parts taken from reference TRBV2 and TRBJ2-7, reads EPEVTQTPSHQVTQMGQEVILRCVPISNHLYFYWYRQILGQKVEFLVSFYNNEISEKSEIFDDQFSVERPDGSNFTLKIRSTKLEDSAMYFCASIPGRYHYEQYFGPGTRLTVT.

This clone was picked up a small number of times. The chain has TRBV27 and TRBJ2-7, with TRBD1 identical over 8 bases. The CDR3 runs to 14 residues. CDR1 MNHEY and CDR2 SMNVEV come from the germline V gene (reference sequence). V gave up 6 bases and J gave up 3 bases; unmatched junction bases: 7. CDR3 in DNA: TGTGCCAGCAGGTGGGACAGGAGAAACTACGAGCAGTACTTC. Translating gives CASRWDRRNYEQYF.